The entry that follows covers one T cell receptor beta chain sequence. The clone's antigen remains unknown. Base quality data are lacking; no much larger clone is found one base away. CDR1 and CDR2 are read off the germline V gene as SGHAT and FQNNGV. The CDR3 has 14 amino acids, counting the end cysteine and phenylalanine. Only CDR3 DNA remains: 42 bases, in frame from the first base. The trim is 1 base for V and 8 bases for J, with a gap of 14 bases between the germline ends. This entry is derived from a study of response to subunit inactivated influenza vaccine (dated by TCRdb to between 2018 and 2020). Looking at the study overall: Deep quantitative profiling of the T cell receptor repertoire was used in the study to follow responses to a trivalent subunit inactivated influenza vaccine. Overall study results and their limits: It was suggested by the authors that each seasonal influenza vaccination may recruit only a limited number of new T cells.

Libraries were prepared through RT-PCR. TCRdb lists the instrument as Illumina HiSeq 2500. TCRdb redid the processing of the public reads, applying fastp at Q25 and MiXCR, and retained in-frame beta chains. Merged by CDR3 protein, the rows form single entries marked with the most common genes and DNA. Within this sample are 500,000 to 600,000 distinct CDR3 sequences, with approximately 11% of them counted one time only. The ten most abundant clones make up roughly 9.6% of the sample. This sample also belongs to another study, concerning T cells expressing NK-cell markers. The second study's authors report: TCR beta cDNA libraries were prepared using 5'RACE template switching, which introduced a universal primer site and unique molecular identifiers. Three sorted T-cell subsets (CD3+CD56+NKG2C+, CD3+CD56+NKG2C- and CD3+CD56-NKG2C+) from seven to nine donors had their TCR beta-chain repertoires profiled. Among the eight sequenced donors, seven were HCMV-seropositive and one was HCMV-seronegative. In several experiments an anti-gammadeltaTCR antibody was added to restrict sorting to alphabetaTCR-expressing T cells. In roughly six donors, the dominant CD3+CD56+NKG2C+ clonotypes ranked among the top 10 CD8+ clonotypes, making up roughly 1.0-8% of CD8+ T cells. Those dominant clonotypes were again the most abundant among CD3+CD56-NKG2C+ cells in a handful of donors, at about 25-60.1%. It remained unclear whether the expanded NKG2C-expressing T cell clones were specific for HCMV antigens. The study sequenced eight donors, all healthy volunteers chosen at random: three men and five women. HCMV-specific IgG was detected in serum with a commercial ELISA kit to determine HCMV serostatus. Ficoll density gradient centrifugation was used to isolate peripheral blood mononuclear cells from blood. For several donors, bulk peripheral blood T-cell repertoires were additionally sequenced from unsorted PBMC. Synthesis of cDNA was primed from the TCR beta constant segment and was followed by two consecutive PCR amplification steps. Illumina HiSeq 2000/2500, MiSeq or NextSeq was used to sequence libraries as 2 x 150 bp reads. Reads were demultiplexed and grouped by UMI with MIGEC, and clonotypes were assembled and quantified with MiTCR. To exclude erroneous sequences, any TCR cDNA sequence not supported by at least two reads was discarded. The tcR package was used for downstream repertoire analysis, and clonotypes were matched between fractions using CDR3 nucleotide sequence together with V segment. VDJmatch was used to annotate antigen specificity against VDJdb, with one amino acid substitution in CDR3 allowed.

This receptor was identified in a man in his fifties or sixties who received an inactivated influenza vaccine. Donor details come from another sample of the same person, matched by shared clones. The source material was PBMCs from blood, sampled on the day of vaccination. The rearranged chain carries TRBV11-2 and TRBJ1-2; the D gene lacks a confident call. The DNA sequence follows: TGTGCCAGCAGCTTAGTTATCGAGGGAGGGGGCTACACCTTC. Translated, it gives CASSLVIEGGGYTF.